The rows below give T cell receptor beta chains drawn from one sample of a study of CD8 T cells in ankylosing spondylitis. TCRdb redid the calling of the 5' RACE reads with MiXCR, one entry per CDR3 protein. The profile shows 800,000 to 900,000 distinct CDR3 sequences, 10% to 15% of them singletons. Sequences were obtained from blood, either unsorted or a sorted T cell fraction (not recorded which). The receptors originated from a male donor with ankylosing spondylitis. CDR3s include the opening cysteine and the closing phenylalanine or tryptophan. The order of the fields is J gene, clone size, V gene, D gene, CDR3 protein, CDR3 DNA. The D gene is left open where the match is weak. The size of a clone is reported for some rows only, either as once, few or many, or as a class for expanded clones.

TRBJ1-4 | - | TRBV4-2 | TRBD1 | CASSQDQSGGEKLFF | TGTGCCAGCAGCCAAGATCAGTCAGGGGGAGAAAAACTGTTTTTT
TRBJ2-3 | few | TRBV7-2 | TRBD2 | CASSSRLAADTQYF | TGTGCCAGCAGCTCTAGACTAGCGGCAGATACGCAGTATTTT
TRBJ2-1 | - | TRBV5-1 | - | CASNSGESSYNEQFF | TGCGCCAGCAACTCGGGGGAAAGCTCCTACAATGAGCAGTTCTTC
TRBJ2-5 | - | TRBV5-8 | - | CASTVLRTSTQYF | TGTGCCAGCACCGTCTTAAGGACTTCGACCCAGTACTTC
TRBJ1-2 | - | TRBV4-1 | - | CASSLGDRFLPGGGYTF | TGCGCCAGCAGCCTTGGGGACCGGTTCTTACCTGGGGGTGGCTACACCTTC
TRBJ2-1 | few | TRBV20-1 | - | CSARVSSVPYNEQFF | TGCAGTGCTAGAGTTAGCTCAGTCCCCTACAATGAGCAGTTCTTC
TRBJ2-3 | few | TRBV20-1 | - | CSAVLADTQYF | TGCAGTGCCGTTCTAGCAGATACGCAGTATTTT
TRBJ2-5 | few | TRBV20-1 | - | CSAREPGSYQTQYF | TGCAGTGCTAGAGAGCCCGGGAGTTACCAGACCCAGTACTTC
TRBJ2-2 | few | TRBV7-2 | - | CASSVDRLGTGELFF | TGTGCCAGCAGCGTCGACAGGTTGGGGACCGGGGAGCTGTTTTTT
TRBJ2-3 | - | TRBV20-1 | TRBD2 | CSARAGRYTDTQYF | TGCAGTGCTAGAGCCGGGAGGTACACAGATACGCAGTATTTT
TRBJ1-5 | - | TRBV2 | - | CASSEDGNQPQHF | TGTGCCAGCAGTGAAGACGGCAATCAGCCCCAGCATTTT
TRBJ1-1 | - | TRBV5-1 | - | CASSLAGWGGTEAFF | TGCGCCAGCAGCTTGGCTGGGTGGGGTGGCACTGAAGCTTTCTTT
TRBJ2-7 | few | TRBV20-1 | TRBD2 | CSALDRLAGAYEQYF | TGCAGTGCCCTCGACAGACTAGCGGGGGCCTACGAGCAGTACTTC
TRBJ1-1 | - | TRBV5-1 | - | CASSLTPFLNTEAFF | TGCGCCAGCAGCTTAACCCCTTTTCTGAACACTGAAGCTTTCTTT
TRBJ2-1 | many | TRBV20-1 | TRBD1 | CSAGRDRGLAEQFF | TGCAGTGCTGGCCGGGACAGGGGGCTCGCGGAGCAGTTCTTC
TRBJ2-3 | few | TRBV4-2 | - | CASSQGLGPFTYTQYF | TGTGCCAGCAGCCAAGGACTAGGGCCGTTTACATATACGCAGTATTTT
TRBJ2-3 | many | TRBV4-3 | - | CASSQDRSRDTQYF | TGCGCCAGCAGCCAAGATCGCTCCCGAGATACGCAGTATTTT
TRBJ2-5 | - | TRBV20-1 | - | CSAKVAETQNF | TGCAGTGCTAAAGTTGCGGAGACCCAGAACTTC
TRBJ2-3 | few | TRBV15 | TRBD1 | CATIGGDRSFTDTQYF | TGTGCCACCATCGGAGGGGACAGGAGCTTCACAGATACGCAGTATTTT
TRBJ1-4 | - | TRBV4-3 | - | CASSQGDILNEKLFF | TGCGCCAGCAGCCAAGGGGACATCCTCAATGAAAAACTGTTTTTT
TRBJ2-5 | many | TRBV20-1 | TRBD2 | CSASSGGQETQYF | TGCAGTGCTTCCAGCGGGGGGCAAGAGACCCAGTACTTC
TRBJ2-1 | - | TRBV19 | - | CASSIGLGYEQFF | TGTGCCAGTAGTATAGGTTTGGGGTATGAGCAGTTCTTC
TRBJ2-7 | - | TRBV7-9 | - | CASSLGAHFFDEQYF | TGTGCCAGCAGCTTAGGGGCACATTTCTTCGACGAGCAGTACTTC
TRBJ2-5 | - | TRBV20-1 | - | CSAPGEAETQYF | TGCAGTGCTCCAGGGGAAGCAGAGACCCAGTACTTC
TRBJ2-1 | - | TRBV18 | - | CASSHSGPEGNEQFF | TGTGCCAGCTCCCACTCGGGCCCCGAGGGCAATGAGCAGTTCTTC